This TCR beta chain was observed in a study of blood T cell repertoires in COVID-19 (dated by TCRdb to between 2020 and 2021). Background for the entire study: Collaborator samples came from the United States, Italy and Spain and covered acute and convalescent phases of COVID-19. The material from the prospective study consisted of cDNA or gDNA derived from T cells, B-cell-depleted T cells, or PBMCs. Deeply sampled blood TCRbeta repertoires from subjects exposed to, actively infected with, or recovered from COVID-19 were included in the dataset. The repertoires were released in a freely available public database intended as a resource for research on the immune response to SARS-CoV-2. Samples were obtained from the ongoing ImmuneRACE study (first 160 participants) and from about 1,300 subjects provided by 6 global collaborators. Nearly every sample came with metadata listing a de-identified subject ID, COVID-19 status, age in years and sex. Where HLA class I and class II types were available, the types were taken from metadata supplied by the sample provider, not from assay-based typing.

Notes on this clone: The antigen it binds to is not known. The sample holds no much larger clone one base away, and base qualities are not on file.

The collaborating institutions used their own protocols to collect whole blood in K2EDTA tubes. For TCRbeta analysis, collaborators shipped samples in one of three forms: frozen whole blood, isolated PBMCs, or DNA extracted from either of those sample types. The immunoSEQ Assay, a bias-controlled multiplex PCR, was used to amplify TCRbeta CDR3 regions from genomic DNA. As for the original processing: Nucleated cell counts per sample were estimated from amplification of reference gene primers within the assay. To quantify the absolute abundance of each unique TCRbeta CDR3 rearrangement, sequence reads were collapsed and filtered. Productive Simpson clonality was computed per sample as the square root of Simpson's diversity index over productive rearrangements. Here the immuneACCESS table is served through TCRdb, limited to in-frame sequences with V and J called. Missing clones are a known gap in these copies; in checked studies unresolved V genes cover under half, and the rest lacks a known reason. V, J and clone size are taken as reported in that table, and D and trimming were inferred from the DNA itself. The sample table holds around 57,000 clones, of which 90% were seen once. The biggest ten clones account for around 4.2% of the sample.

At the junction V is shortened by 1 base and J by 2 bases, with 11 bases in between. Based on the germline V gene (reference sequence), the CDR1 and CDR2 sequences are SSHAT and FNYEAQ. Its CDR3 holds 15 amino acids, cysteine through phenylalanine. Of the read, only the CDR3 DNA is kept; its 45 bases are in frame from base 1. Study-wide findings and limitations: Clinical and demographic metadata were provided uncurated, with the amount varying by source and participant.

This sequence was found in a man aged 50 or older with acute or convalescent COVID-19. Input material: peripheral blood. The chain was built from TRBV7-7 and TRBJ2-5, with TRBD2 perhaps the D gene, on 5 matching bases. The bases are TGTGCCAGCAGCTTAGGGACTGGGAAACAAGAGACCCAGTACTTC. This gives the protein CASSLGTGKQETQYF.